This TCR beta chain is from a study of blood T cell repertoires in COVID-19. As for the study in general: Sample material is recorded as cDNA or gDNA derived from T cells, B-cell-depleted T cells, or PBMCs.

TCRdb's table, derived via immunoSEQ multiplex PCR, lists solely in-frame clones and lacks some. This sample carries 150,000 to 200,000 clones, roughly 89% of them seen once, and the ten largest clones take roughly 3.9%. Material for sequencing was peripheral blood. The sequence came from a man in his late teens or twenties with active or convalescent COVID-19.

The CDR3 DNA follows: TGTGCCAGCAGCCTAACGCCGTTAAACTATGGCTACACCTTC. Amino acids: CASSLTPLNYGYTF. The chain uses TRBV5-5 and TRBJ1-2; D unresolved. Germline assignment: CDR1 SGHKS and CDR2 YYEKEE (reference sequence). This CDR3 comprises 14 residues. Trimming cost V 4 bases and J 2 bases, with 12 bases left between them.